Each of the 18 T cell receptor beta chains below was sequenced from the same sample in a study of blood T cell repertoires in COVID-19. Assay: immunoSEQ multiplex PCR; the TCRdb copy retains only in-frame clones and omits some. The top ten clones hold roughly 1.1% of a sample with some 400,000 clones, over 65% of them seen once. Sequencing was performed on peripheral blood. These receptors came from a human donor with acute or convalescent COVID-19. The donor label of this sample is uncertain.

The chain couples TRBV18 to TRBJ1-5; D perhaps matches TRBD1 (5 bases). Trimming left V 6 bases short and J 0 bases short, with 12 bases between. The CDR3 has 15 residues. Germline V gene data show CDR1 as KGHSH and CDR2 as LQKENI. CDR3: CASSDQGHSNQPQHF. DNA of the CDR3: TGTGCCAGCTCGGACCAGGGTCATAGCAATCAGCCCCAGCATTTT.

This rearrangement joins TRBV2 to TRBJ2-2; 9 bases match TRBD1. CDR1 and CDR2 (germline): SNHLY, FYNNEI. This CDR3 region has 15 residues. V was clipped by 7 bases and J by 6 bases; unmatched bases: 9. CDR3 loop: CASIPNRGLAGELFF. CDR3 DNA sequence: TGTGCCAGCATCCCCAACAGGGGGCTAGCCGGGGAGCTGTTTTTT.

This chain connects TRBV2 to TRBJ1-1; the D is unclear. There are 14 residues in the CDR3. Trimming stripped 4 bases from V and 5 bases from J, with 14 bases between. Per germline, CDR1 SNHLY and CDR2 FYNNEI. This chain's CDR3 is CASSGEAVGTEAFF. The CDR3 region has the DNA TGTGCCAGCAGTGGGGAGGCCGTGGGGACTGAAGCTTTCTTT.

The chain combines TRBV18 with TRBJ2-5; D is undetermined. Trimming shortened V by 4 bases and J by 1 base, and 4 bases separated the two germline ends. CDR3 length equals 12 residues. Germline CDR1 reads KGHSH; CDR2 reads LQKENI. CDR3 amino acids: CASSQLQETQYF. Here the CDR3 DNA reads TGTGCCAGCTCACAACTCCAAGAGACCCAGTACTTC.

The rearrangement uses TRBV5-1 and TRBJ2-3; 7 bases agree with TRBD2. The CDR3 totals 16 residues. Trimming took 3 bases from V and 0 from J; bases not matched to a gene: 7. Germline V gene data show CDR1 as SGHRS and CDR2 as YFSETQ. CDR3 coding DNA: TGCGCCAGCAGCTCCCGGGGAGGGATCAGCACAGATACGCAGTATTTT. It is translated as CASSSRGGISTDTQYF.

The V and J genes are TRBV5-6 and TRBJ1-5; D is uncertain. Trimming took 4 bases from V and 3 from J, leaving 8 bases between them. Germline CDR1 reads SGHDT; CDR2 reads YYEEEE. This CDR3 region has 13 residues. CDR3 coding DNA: TGTGCCAGCAGCAAACGGGACAATCAGCCCCAGCATTTT. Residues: CASSKRDNQPQHF.

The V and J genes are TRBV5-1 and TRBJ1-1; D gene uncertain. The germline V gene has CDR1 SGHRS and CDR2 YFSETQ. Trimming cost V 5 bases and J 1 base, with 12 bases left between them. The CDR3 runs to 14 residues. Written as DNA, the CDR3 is TGCGCCAGCAGGCTCGGAGTGGCGAACACTGAAGCTTTCTTT. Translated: CASRLGVANTEAFF.

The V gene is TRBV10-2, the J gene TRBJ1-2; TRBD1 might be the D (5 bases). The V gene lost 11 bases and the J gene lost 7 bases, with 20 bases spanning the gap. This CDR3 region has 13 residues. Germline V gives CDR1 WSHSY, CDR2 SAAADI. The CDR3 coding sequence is TGCGCCGCCCGGGGAGGCCTGGGGCCTGGCTACACCTTC. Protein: CAARGGLGPGYTF.

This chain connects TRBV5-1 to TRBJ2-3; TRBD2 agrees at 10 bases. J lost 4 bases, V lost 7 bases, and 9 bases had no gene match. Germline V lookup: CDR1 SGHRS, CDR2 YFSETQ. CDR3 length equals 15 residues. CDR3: CASALLAGDADTQYF. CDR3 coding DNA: TGCGCCAGCGCCCTCCTAGCGGGGGATGCAGATACGCAGTATTTT.

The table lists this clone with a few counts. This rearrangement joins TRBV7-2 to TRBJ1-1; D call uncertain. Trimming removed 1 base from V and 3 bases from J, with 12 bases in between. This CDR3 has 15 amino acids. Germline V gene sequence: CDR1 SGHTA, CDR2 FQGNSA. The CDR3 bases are TGTGCCAGCAGCTTAGGTCCGGGTACCGACACTGAAGCTTTCTTT. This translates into CASSLGPGTDTEAFF.

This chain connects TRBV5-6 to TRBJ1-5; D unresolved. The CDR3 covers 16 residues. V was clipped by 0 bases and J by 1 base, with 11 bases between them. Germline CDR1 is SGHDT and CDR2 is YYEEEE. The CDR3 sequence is CASSLGGGWSNQPQHF. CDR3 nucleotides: TGTGCCAGCAGCTTGGGTGGAGGGTGGAGCAATCAGCCCCAGCATTTT.

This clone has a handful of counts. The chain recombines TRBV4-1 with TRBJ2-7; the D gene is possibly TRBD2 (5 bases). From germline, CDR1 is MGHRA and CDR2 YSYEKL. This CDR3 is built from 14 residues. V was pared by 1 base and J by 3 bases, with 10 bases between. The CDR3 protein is CASSQAGVYYEQYF. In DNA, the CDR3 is TGCGCCAGCAGCCAAGCCGGGGTCTACTACGAGCAGTACTTC.

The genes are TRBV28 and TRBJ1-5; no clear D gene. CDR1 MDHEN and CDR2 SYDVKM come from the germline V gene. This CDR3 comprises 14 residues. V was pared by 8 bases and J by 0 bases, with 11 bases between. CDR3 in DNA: TGTGCCAGCGGTCGCGGCTATAGCAATCAGCCCCAGCATTTT. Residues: CASGRGYSNQPQHF.

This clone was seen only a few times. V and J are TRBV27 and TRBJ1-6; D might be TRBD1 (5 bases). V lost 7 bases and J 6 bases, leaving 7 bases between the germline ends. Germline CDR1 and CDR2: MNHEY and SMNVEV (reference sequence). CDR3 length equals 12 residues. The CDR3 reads CASKDTNSPLHF. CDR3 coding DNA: TGTGCCAGCAAGGACACTAATTCACCCCTCCACTTT.

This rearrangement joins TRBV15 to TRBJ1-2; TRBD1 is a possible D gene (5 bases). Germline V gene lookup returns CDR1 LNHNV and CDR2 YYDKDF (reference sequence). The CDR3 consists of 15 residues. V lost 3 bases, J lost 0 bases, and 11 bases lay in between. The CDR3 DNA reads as TGTGCCACCAGCAGGGTTAAGGGGACTAACTATGGCTACACCTTC. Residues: CATSRVKGTNYGYTF.

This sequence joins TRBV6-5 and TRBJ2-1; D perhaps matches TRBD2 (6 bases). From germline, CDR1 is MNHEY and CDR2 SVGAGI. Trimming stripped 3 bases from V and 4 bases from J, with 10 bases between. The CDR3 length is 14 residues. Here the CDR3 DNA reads TGTGCCAGCAGTTATACGGGGGTGTACAATGAGCAGTTCTTC. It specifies CASSYTGVYNEQFF.

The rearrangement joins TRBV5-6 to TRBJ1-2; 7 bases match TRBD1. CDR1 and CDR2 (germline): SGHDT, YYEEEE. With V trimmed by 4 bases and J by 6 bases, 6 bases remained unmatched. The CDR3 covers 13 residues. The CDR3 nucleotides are TGTGCCAGCAGCCGAGACAGGGTGGATGGCTACACCTTC. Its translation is CASSRDRVDGYTF.

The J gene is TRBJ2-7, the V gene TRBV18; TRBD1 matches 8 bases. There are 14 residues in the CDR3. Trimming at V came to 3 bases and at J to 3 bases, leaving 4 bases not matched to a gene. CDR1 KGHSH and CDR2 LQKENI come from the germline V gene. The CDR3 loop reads CASSPGTGYYEQYF. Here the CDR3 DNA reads TGTGCCAGCTCACCCGGGACAGGATACTACGAGCAGTACTTC.